A few counts support the clone carrying this TCR beta chain. The table came from immunoSEQ multiplex PCR; TCRdb's copy has only in-frame clones and leaves some out. The profile shows 150,000 to 160,000 clones, over 80% of them singletons. This sample was taken from a study of radiation and T cells in renal cell carcinoma. Time point: blood 2 weeks post-SBRT. As to treatment: 15 Gy SBRT to primary tumor, nephrectomy 4 weeks later. Radiation-treated patients gave blood at baseline, week 2 and week 4. The V end was cut by 3 bases, the J end by 3 bases, with 17 bases between. Germline V gene lookup returns CDR1 MGHRA and CDR2 YSYEKL. The CDR3 totals 16 residues.

The genes are TRBV4-1 and TRBJ1-2; no definite D call. The clonotype was recovered from a woman aged 50 to 60 with renal cell carcinoma. The input for sequencing was blood, taken from a patient whose treatment included radiotherapy and nephrectomy. The CDR3 region is CASSQTGGGPHYGYTF. The CDR3, as DNA: TGCGCCAGCAGCCAGACCGGTGGAGGACCCCACTATGGCTACACCTTC.